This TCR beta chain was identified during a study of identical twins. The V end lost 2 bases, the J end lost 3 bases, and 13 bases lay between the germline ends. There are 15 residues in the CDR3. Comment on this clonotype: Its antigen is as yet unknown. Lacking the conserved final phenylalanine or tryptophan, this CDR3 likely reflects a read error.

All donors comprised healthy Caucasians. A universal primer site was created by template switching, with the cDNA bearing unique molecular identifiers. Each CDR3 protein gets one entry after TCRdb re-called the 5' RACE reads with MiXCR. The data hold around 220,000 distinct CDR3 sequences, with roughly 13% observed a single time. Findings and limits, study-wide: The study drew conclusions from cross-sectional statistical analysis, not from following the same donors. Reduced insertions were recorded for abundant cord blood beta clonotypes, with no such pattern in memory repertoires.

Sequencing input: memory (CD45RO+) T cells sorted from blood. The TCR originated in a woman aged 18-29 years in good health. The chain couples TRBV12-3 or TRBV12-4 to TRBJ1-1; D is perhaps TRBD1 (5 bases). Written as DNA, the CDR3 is TGTGCCAGCAGTTTACGTGGAGGGGCGGACACTGAAGCTTTCCTT. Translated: CASSLRGGADTEAFL.